A few counts support the clone carrying this T cell receptor beta chain. Its antigen is unidentified. The data stem from a study of blood T cells in healthy people across ages. Overall study findings and caveats: In long-lived donors, naive CD4+ cell counts and diversity exceeded those of aged donors.

A second PCR, run for roughly 7 to 11 cycles, used a sample-barcoded 5' primer plus a J-beta primer mix. TCRdb re-called the 5' RACE reads through MiXCR, storing one row per CDR3 protein. In the table there are about 780,000 distinct CDR3 sequences, more than 25% of which are singletons. V lost 4 bases, J lost 9 bases, and 5 bases stayed unmatched. CDR1 and CDR2 (germline): MGHRA, YSYEKL. The CDR3 extends over 13 amino acids. The sample was also reused in another study, on T cells of mothers and their children. That source adds: Once extracted, all RNA went into cDNA synthesis at around 1.4 ug per 15 ul.

This TCR derives from a boy younger than 18 in good health. Sequencing was performed on blood. The chain couples TRBV4-1 to TRBJ2-2; 7 positions match TRBD1. The CDR3 spells CASSLRQGRELFF. CDR3 nucleotides: TGCGCCAGCAGCCTACGACAGGGCAGGGAGCTGTTTTTT.